These T cell receptor beta chains were read from a single sample in a study of metastatic and nonmetastatic thyroid tumors. TCRdb re-called the PCR reads via MiXCR. The sample contains tens of thousands of clones, approximately 24% of which appear only once. Input material: tumor tissue. These TCRs come from a female donor with papillary thyroid cancer or a benign thyroid nodule (not recorded which). Some clones in this sample may be carry-over from other donors' samples. Both conserved end residues are part of each CDR3. Fields, in order: D gene, J gene, V gene, clone size, CDR3 DNA, CDR3 protein. The D gene is left open where the match is weak. Expanded clones get a size class; other rows say once, few or many, or leave the size out.

>TRBD1|TRBJ2-1|TRBV6-5|NA
TGTGCCAGCAGTTGGGGACAGGGGGACAATGAGCAGTTCTTC
CASSWGQGDNEQFF
>TRBD1|TRBJ1-6|TRBV12-3/TRBV12-4|NA
TGTGCCAGCAGTCAAGCTTCGTGGGGACAGTTCGATTCACCCCTCCACTTT
CASSQASWGQFDSPLHF
>NA|TRBJ2-2|TRBV20-1|NA
TGCAGTGCTAGAGATTCGCGGAAGCGGACGAACACCGGGGAGCTGTTTTTT
CSARDSRKRTNTGELFF
>NA|TRBJ2-1|TRBV6-6|many
TGTGCCAGCAGTTACAGGGAATGGAGTACCTACAATGAGCAGTTCTTC
CASSYREWSTYNEQFF
>NA|TRBJ1-3|TRBV28|NA
TGTGCCAGCAGTCTAGCGGGGGCTGTCTCTGGAAACACCATATATTTT
CASSLAGAVSGNTIYF
>TRBD2|TRBJ2-2|TRBV5-1|NA
TGCGCCAGCAGCTTGGAGGCGGGAGGGCCGGACACCGGGGAGCTGTTTTTT
CASSLEAGGPDTGELFF
>NA|TRBJ2-2|TRBV25-1|few
TGTGCCAGCAGTGAATTCGGCCCCCGGGACACCGGGGAGCTGTTTTTT
CASSEFGPRDTGELFF
>NA|TRBJ2-5|TRBV2|many
TGTGCCAGCAGTGAAGGGTTTCTGGGGGAGACCCAGTACTTC
CASSEGFLGETQYF
>NA|TRBJ2-2|TRBV20-1|NA
TGCAGTGCCCTCCAGCGGAACACCGGGGAGCTGTTTTTT
CSALQRNTGELFF
>NA|TRBJ2-6|TRBV5-1|NA
TGCGCCAGCAGCTGGGACGGCGGCTGGGCCAACGTCCTGACTTTC
CASSWDGGWANVLTF
>TRBD2|TRBJ2-1|TRBV20-1|NA
TGCAGTGCTAGAGTTGCTAGCGGGAGGGGCCTAAAGAAGCAGTTCTTC
CSARVASGRGLKKQFF
>NA|TRBJ1-2|TRBV6-1|many
TGTGCCAGCACCCGAGACCGACCCTATGGCTACACCTTC
CASTRDRPYGYTF
>TRBD2|TRBJ2-7|TRBV11-2|NA
TGTGCCAGCAGCTTGGGCGGGCTAGCGGATCCTTTTTGGGGGGACGAGCAGTACTTC
CASSLGGLADPFWGDEQYF
>NA|TRBJ2-1|TRBV11-2|few
TGTGCCAGCAGCTTAGGGGGACAAATCTACAATGAGCAGTTCTTC
CASSLGGQIYNEQFF
>TRBD2|TRBJ2-1|TRBV20-1|NA
TGCAGTGCTAGAGAGTTTGGAACTAGCGGGAGATCGAGGTCCTACAATGAGCAGTTCTTC
CSAREFGTSGRSRSYNEQFF
>NA|TRBJ2-7|TRBV25-1|many
TGTGCCAGCAGTGAAACCAGCCTACGAGGGCAGTACTTC
CASSETSLRGQYF
>NA|TRBJ2-1|TRBV6-5|many
TGTGCCAGCAGTTATAACGGGGTTTACAATGAGCAGTTCTTC
CASSYNGVYNEQFF
>TRBD1|TRBJ2-4|TRBV2|many
TGTGCCAGCAGTGAAAGCCGGACAGGAACCAAAAACATTCAGTACTTC
CASSESRTGTKNIQYF
>TRBD2|TRBJ2-3|TRBV5-1|NA
TGCGCCAGCAGCTTGGGACTAGCACCGACCCACACAGATACGCAGTATTTT
CASSLGLAPTHTDTQYF
>NA|TRBJ2-2|TRBV20-1|NA
TGCAGTGCGAAGAGGCGGGACCCGAACACCGGGGAGCTGTTTTTT
CSAKRRDPNTGELFF
>NA|TRBJ2-7|TRBV20-1|NA
TGCAGTGCTAGGAATGAAGGCCGAGGACACGAGCAGTACTTC
CSARNEGRGHEQYF
>TRBD2|TRBJ2-7|TRBV15|many
TGTGCCACCAGCAGTGGACTAGCGGGAGACGAGCAGTACTTC
CATSSGLAGDEQYF
>NA|TRBJ2-1|TRBV20-1|NA
TGCAGTGCTCGCGTGTTCAGCTCCTACAATGAGCAGTTCTTC
CSARVFSSYNEQFF
>TRBD2|TRBJ2-1|TRBV29-1|many
TGCAGCGTTGAAGCGAACGGGGGGGCCGTGTTCTTC
CSVEANGGAVFF
>NA|TRBJ2-5|TRBV27|many
TGTGCCAGCAGCTATACCGGGACCTCTCGGACCCAGTACTTC
CASSYTGTSRTQYF
>NA|TRBJ2-2|TRBV2|NA
TGCGCCAGCAATGGGAGGCAGAACACCGGGGAGCCGTTTTTT
CASNGRQNTGEPFF
>TRBD2|TRBJ2-1|TRBV6-4|few
TGTGCCAGCACCACGACTAGCGGGGATTACAATGAGCAGTTCTTC
CASTTTSGDYNEQFF
>NA|TRBJ2-2|TRBV6-1|few
TGTGCCAGCCGGGGCTCCCGAGGCACCGGGGAGCTGTTTTTT
CASRGSRGTGELFF
>NA|TRBJ1-5|TRBV4-1|few
TGCGCCAGCAGCCAGTCGGGACTGGGCAATCAGCCCCAGCATTTT
CASSQSGLGNQPQHF
>TRBD2|TRBJ2-2|TRBV2|many
TGTGCCAGCAGGGGGAGGGCCGGGGAGCTGTTTTTT
CASRGRAGELFF
>NA|TRBJ2-7|TRBV6-2/TRBV6-3|medium-sized
TGTGCCAGCAGTTACAAAGGGGGCTACGAGCAGTACTTC
CASSYKGGYEQYF
>NA|TRBJ2-3|TRBV10-2|NA
TGCGCCAGCGCTGTGACCTCCGTGCCCCAGTATTTT
CASAVTSVPQYF
>NA|TRBJ1-4|TRBV6-1|few
TGTGCCAGCAGTGTGTTACAGGGTGGGAATGAAAAACTGTTTTTT
CASSVLQGGNEKLFF
>TRBD1|TRBJ1-2|TRBV28|few
TGTGCCAGCAGTGCGCTTCAGGGGGGGAGCTATGGCTACACCTTC
CASSALQGGSYGYTF
>NA|TRBJ1-5|TRBV6-1|few
TGTGCCAGCACCCCCCAGTCGGGGAGCAATCAGCCCCAGCATTTT
CASTPQSGSNQPQHF
>NA|TRBJ2-2|TRBV6-1|NA
TGTGCCAGCAGGACCGGGACTGGCGGGTTAATCGGGGAGCTGTTTTTT
CASRTGTGGLIGELFF
>TRBD1|TRBJ2-1|TRBV11-2|NA
TGTGCCAGCAGCTTAGAACAGGGGAGCTCCTACAATGAGCAGTTCTTC
CASSLEQGSSYNEQFF
>NA|TRBJ2-2|TRBV6-1|few
TGTGCCAGCAAAGGGAGCCAGGACACCGGGGAGCTGTTTTTT
CASKGSQDTGELFF
>TRBD2|TRBJ2-1|TRBV6-1|few
TGTGCCAGCAGCGGGGGACTAGCGGGAAATAATGAGCAGTTCTTC
CASSGGLAGNNEQFF
>NA|TRBJ1-6|TRBV9|medium-sized
TGTGCCAGCAGCGGGACTGGGGATAATTCACCCCTCCACTTT
CASSGTGDNSPLHF
>NA|TRBJ1-2|TRBV27|NA
TGTGCCAGCAGTTTCTCCCGGGACGCCGTCTATGGCTACACCTTC
CASSFSRDAVYGYTF
>NA|TRBJ2-3|TRBV25-1|NA
TGTGCCAGCAGAGAGACTAGCACAGATACGCAGTATTTT
CASRETSTDTQYF
>TRBD1|TRBJ2-7|TRBV6-1|NA
TGTGCCAGCAGTGTTGTAGGGACAGGGGCCTACGAGCAGTACTTC
CASSVVGTGAYEQYF
>NA|TRBJ2-3|TRBV20-1|many
TGCAGTGCTAGAGATCAGGGGCACGGTACGCAGTATTTT
CSARDQGHGTQYF
>NA|TRBJ2-1|TRBV6-1|many
TGTGCCAGCAGGGGATACAATGAGCAGTTCTTC
CASRGYNEQFF
>NA|TRBJ2-5|TRBV20-1|many
TGCAGTGCTAGAGACCTAATGACAGGGACTAAGGAGACCCAGTACTTC
CSARDLMTGTKETQYF
>TRBD2|TRBJ2-1|TRBV30|NA
TGTGCCTGGAGGATGACTAGCCTATCGAGCTCCTACAATGAGCAGTTCTTC
CAWRMTSLSSSYNEQFF
>NA|TRBJ1-1|TRBV5-1|NA
TGCGCCAGCAGCCACCAGATGGGGACTGAAGCTTTCTTT
CASSHQMGTEAFF
>NA|TRBJ1-5|TRBV20-1|many
TGCAGTGCTAGAACAGGTACGGGCAATCAGCCCCAGCATTTT
CSARTGTGNQPQHF
>NA|TRBJ1-1|TRBV20-1|many
TGCAGTGCTAGGAGTCCGCCTGAAGCTTTCTTT
CSARSPPEAFF
>NA|TRBJ2-3|TRBV19|few
TGTGCCAGTACCCGGACTGGGAGCACAGATACGCAGTATTTT
CASTRTGSTDTQYF
>TRBD1|TRBJ2-1|TRBV20-1|NA
TGCAGTGCCCCACGTTGGACAGGGAGCCCCAATGAGCAGTTCTTC
CSAPRWTGSPNEQFF
>TRBD2|TRBJ2-7|TRBV2|NA
TGTGCCAGCAGTGAAACGCTAGCGGTCTCCTACGAGCAGTACTTC
CASSETLAVSYEQYF